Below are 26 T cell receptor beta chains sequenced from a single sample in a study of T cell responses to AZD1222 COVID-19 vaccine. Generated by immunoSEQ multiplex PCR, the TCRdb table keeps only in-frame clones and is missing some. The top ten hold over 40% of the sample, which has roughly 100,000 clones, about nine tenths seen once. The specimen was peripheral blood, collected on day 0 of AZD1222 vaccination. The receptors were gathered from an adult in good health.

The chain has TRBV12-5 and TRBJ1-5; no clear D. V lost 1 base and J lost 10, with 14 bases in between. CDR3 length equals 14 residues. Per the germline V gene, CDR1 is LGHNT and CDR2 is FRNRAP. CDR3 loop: CASGLDSVVYPQHF. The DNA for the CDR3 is TGTGCTAGTGGTTTGGACAGCGTCGTATATCCCCAGCATTTT.

DNA of the CDR3: TGTGCCAGCAGTCTGGGGGGTACGCAGTATTTT. Its protein is CASSLGGTQYF. The chain recombines TRBV27 with TRBJ2-3, with a possible D match to TRBD2 (6 bases). Trimming took 5 bases from V and 8 from J, leaving 8 bases between them. CDR3 length equals 11 residues. The V gene's germline CDR1 is MNHEY and CDR2 SMNVEV (reference sequence).

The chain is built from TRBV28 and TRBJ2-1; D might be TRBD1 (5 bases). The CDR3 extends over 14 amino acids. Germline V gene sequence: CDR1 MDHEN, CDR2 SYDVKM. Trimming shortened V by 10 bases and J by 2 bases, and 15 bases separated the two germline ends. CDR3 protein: CATQNRPPYNEQFF. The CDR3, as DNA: TGTGCCACCCAGAACAGGCCCCCCTACAATGAGCAGTTCTTC.

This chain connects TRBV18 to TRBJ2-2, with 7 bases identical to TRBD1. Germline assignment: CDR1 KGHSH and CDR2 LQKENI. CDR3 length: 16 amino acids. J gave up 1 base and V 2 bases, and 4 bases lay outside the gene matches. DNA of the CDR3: TGTGCCAGCTCACCAGGGAGACAGGGGAACACCGGGGAGCTGTTTTTT. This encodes CASSPGRQGNTGELFF.

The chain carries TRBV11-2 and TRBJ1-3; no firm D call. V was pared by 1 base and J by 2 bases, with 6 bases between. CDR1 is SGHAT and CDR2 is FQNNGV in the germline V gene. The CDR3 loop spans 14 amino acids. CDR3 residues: CASSLVGAGNTIYF. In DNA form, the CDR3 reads TGTGCCAGCAGCTTAGTGGGTGCTGGAAACACCATATATTTT.

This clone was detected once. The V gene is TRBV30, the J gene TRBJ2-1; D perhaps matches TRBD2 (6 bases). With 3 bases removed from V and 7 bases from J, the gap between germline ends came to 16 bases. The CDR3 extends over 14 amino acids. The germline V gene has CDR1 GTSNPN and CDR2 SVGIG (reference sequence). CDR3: CAWSPGLSSNEQFF. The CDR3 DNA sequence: TGTGCCTGGAGCCCGGGACTCTCCTCGAATGAGCAGTTCTTC. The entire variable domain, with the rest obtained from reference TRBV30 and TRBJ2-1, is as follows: SQTIHQWPATLVQPVGSPLSLECTVEGTSNPNLYWYRQAAGRGLQLLFYSVGIGQISSEVPQNLSASRPQDRQFILSSKKLLLSDSGFYLCAWSPGLSSNEQFFGPGTRLTVL.

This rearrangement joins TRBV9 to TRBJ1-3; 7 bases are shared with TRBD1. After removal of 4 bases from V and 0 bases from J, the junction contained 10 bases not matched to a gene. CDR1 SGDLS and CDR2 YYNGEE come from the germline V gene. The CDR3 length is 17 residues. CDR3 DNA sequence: TGTGCCAGCAGCCCCAAGGGGGCTAGGCCCTCTGGAAACACCATATATTTT. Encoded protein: CASSPKGARPSGNTIYF.

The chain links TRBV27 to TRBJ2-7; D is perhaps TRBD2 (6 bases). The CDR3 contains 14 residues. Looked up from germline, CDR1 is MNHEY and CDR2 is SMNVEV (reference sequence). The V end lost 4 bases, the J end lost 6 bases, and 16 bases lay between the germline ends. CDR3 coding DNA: TGTGCCAGCAGTTACCTCGGGACTGGCGGCGAGCAGTACTTC. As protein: CASSYLGTGGEQYF.

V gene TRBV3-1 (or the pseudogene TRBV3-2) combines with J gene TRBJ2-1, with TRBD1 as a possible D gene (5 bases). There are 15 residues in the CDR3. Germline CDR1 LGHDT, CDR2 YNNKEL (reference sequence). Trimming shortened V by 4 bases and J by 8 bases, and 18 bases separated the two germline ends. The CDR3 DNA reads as TGTGCCAGCAGCCTTACAAGGGAAAGGGGCGATGAGCAGTTCTTC. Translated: CASSLTRERGDEQFF.

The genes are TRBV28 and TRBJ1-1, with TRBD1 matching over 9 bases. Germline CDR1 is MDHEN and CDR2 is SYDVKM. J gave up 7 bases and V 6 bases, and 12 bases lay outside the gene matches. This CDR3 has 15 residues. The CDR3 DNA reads TGTGCCAGCAGCTTAAATACAGGGGGCCGGAGTGAAGCTTTCTTT. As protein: CASSLNTGGRSEAFF.

Written as DNA, the CDR3 is TGTGCCAGCAGCGTAGGTGCGGTAGCTAACTATGGCTACACCTTC. The encoded protein is CASSVGAVANYGYTF. The V and J genes are TRBV9 and TRBJ1-2; D call uncertain. This CDR3 region has 15 residues. V was trimmed by 0 bases and J by 0 bases, leaving 9 bases between them. CDR1 is SGDLS, CDR2 YYNGEE, per germline.

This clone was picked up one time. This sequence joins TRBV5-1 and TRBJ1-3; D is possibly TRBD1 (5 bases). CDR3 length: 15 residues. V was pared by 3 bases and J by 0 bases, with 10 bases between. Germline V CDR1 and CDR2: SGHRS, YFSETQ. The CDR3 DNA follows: TGCGCCAGCAGCTGGGGGTACAGCTCTGGAAACACCATATATTTT. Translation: CASSWGYSSGNTIYF.

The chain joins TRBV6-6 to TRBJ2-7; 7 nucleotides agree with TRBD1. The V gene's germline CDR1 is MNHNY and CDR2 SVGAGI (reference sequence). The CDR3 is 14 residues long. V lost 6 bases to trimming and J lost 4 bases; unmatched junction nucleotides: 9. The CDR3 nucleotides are TGTGCCAGCAGGCTGACAGGGAAAGGGTACGAGCAGTACTTC. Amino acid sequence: CASRLTGKGYEQYF.

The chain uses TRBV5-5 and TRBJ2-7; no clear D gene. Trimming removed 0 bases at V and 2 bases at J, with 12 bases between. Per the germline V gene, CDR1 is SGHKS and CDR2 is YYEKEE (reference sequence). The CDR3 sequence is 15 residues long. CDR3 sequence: CASSLGGDGAYEQYF. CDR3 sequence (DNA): TGTGCCAGCAGCTTGGGTGGGGATGGTGCCTACGAGCAGTACTTC.

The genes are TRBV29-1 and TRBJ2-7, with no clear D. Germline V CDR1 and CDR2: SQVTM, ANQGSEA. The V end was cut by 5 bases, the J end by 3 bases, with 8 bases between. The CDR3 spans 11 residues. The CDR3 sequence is CSVTRNYEQYF. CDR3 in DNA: TGCAGCGTTACAAGGAACTACGAGCAGTACTTC.

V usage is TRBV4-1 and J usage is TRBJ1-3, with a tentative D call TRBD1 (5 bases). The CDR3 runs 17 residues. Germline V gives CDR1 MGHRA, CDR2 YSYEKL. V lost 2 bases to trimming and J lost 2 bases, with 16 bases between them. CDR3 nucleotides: TGCGCCAGCAGCCAAATTTTGGGACTCTCGACTGGAAACACCATATATTTT. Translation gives CASSQILGLSTGNTIYF.

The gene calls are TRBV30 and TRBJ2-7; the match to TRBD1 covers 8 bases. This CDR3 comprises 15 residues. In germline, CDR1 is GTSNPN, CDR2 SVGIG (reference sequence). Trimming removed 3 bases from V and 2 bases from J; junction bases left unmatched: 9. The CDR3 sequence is CAWRIGQGSTYEQYF. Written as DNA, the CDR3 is TGTGCCTGGAGGATTGGACAGGGATCTACCTACGAGCAGTACTTC.

CDR3 sequence (DNA): TGTGCCAGCAGTTACGTCGGGGGCCCGAACACCGGGGAGCTGTTTTTT. This codes for CASSYVGGPNTGELFF. The chain employs TRBV6-5 and TRBJ2-2; D may be TRBD1 or TRBD2 (6 bases each). The CDR3 sequence is 16 residues long. Looked up from germline, CDR1 is MNHEY and CDR2 is SVGAGI. The ends were cut back, 2 bases at V and 0 bases at J, with 10 bases in the middle.

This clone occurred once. The CDR3 sequence: CASSLEPTSLNEQFF. CDR3 DNA: TGTGCCAGCAGCTTAGAACCGACTAGCCTCAATGAGCAGTTCTTC. The V gene is TRBV11-2, the J gene TRBJ2-1; 7 bases agree with TRBD2. The germline CDR1 and CDR2 sequences are SGHAT and FQNNGV. V lost 0 bases and J lost 6; bases outside the gene matches: 5. The CDR3 runs to 15 residues.

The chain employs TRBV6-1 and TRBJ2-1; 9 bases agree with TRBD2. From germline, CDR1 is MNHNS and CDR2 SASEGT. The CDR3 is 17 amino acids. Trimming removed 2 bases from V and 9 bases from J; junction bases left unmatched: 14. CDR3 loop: CASSEPLESGRKGEQFF. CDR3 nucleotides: TGTGCCAGCAGTGAACCCCTAGAGAGCGGGAGGAAGGGTGAGCAGTTCTTC.

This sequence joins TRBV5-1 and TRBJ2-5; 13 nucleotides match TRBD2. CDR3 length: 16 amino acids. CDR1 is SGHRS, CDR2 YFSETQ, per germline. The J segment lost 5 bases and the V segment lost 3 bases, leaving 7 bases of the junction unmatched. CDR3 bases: TGCGCCAGCAGCTCACTAGCGGGAGGGGTGGCCGAGACCCAGTACTTC. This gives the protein CASSSLAGGVAETQYF.

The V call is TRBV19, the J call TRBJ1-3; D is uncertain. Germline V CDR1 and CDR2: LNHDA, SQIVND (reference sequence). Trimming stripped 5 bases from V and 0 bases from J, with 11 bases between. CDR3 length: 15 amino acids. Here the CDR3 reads CASSPPGLSGNTIYF. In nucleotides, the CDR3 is TGTGCCAGTAGTCCTCCCGGTCTCTCTGGAAACACCATATATTTT.

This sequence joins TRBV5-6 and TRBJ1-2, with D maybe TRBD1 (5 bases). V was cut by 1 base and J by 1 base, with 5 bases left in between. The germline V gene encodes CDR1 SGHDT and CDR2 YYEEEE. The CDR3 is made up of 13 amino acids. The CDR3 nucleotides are TGTGCCAGCAGCTTGAGGGGTAACTATGGCTACACCTTC. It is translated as CASSLRGNYGYTF.

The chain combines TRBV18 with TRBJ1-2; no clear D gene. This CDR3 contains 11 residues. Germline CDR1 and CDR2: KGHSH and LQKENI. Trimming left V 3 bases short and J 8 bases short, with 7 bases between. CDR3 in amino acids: CASSPSEGYTF. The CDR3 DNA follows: TGTGCCAGCTCACCCTCAGAGGGCTACACCTTC.

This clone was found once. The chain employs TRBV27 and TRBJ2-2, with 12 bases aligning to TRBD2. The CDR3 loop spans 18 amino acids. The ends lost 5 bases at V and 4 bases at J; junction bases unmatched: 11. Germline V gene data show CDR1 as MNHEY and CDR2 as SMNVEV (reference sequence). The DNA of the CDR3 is TGTGCCAGCAGTACCGGACTAGCGGGAACCCCGGGCACCGGGGAGCTGTTTTTT. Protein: CASSTGLAGTPGTGELFF.

CDR3 region: CASSGVFDSPLHF. The CDR3 DNA reads TGCGCCAGCAGCGGGGTTTTCGATTCACCCCTCCACTTT. This chain connects TRBV5-1 to TRBJ1-6; D call uncertain. In germline, CDR1 is SGHRS, CDR2 YFSETQ. V shed 4 bases and J shed 8 bases, with 10 bases lying between them. The CDR3 sequence is 13 residues long.